The rows below give T cell receptor beta chains drawn from one sample of a study of early stage breast cancer tumors. Assay: immunoSEQ multiplex PCR; the TCRdb copy retains only in-frame clones and omits some. The sample holds about 10,000 clones, 60% to 85% seen once. Sequencing was performed on normal breast tissue next to the tumor. The receptor source for this set is a person aged 35 to 50 with breast cancer. CDR3s include the opening cysteine and the closing phenylalanine or tryptophan. D genes are given only for firm matches. Expanded clones get a size class; other rows say once, few or many, or leave the size out.

J gene: TRBJ1-6
D gene: .
clone size: .
V gene: TRBV27
CDR3 protein: CASSFFNSPLHF
CDR3 DNA: TGTGCCAGCAGTTTTTTCAATTCACCCCTCCACTTT

J gene: TRBJ2-6
D gene: TRBD2
clone size: once
V gene: TRBV30
CDR3 protein: CAVTRGLAGANVLTF
CDR3 DNA: TGTGCCGTTACAAGGGGACTAGCTGGGGCCAACGTCCTGACTTTC

J gene: TRBJ1-1
D gene: .
clone size: .
V gene: TRBV5-6
CDR3 protein: CASSGGHLNTEAFF
CDR3 DNA: TGTGCCAGCAGCGGAGGACACTTGAACACTGAAGCTTTCTTT

J gene: TRBJ1-2
D gene: .
clone size: few
V gene: TRBV6-5
CDR3 protein: CASRVTVNYGYTF
CDR3 DNA: TGTGCCAGCAGGGTAACGGTAAACTATGGCTACACCTTC

J gene: TRBJ2-7
D gene: TRBD1
clone size: .
V gene: TRBV19
CDR3 protein: CARIRTGECYEQYF
CDR3 DNA: TGTGCCAGGATCAGGACAGGGGAATGCTACGAGCAGTACTTC

J gene: TRBJ2-7
D gene: TRBD2
clone size: .
V gene: TRBV7-2
CDR3 protein: CASSSAGGVYEQYF
CDR3 DNA: TGTGCCAGCAGCTCGGCGGGAGGAGTCTACGAGCAGTACTTC

J gene: TRBJ2-7
D gene: .
clone size: .
V gene: TRBV23-1
CDR3 protein: CANFQGYEQYF
CDR3 DNA: TGCGCCAACTTTCAGGGCTACGAGCAGTACTTC

J gene: TRBJ1-3
D gene: TRBD1
clone size: .
V gene: TRBV7-8
CDR3 protein: CASSLSPGQGNTIYF
CDR3 DNA: TGTGCCAGCAGCTTATCCCCGGGACAGGGGAACACCATATATTTT

J gene: TRBJ1-3
D gene: .
clone size: .
V gene: TRBV5-1
CDR3 protein: CASSPTIGPEDLGNTIYF
CDR3 DNA: TGCGCCAGCAGCCCCACTATCGGCCCCGAGGATTTGGGAAACACCATATATTTT

J gene: TRBJ2-7
D gene: .
clone size: few
V gene: TRBV6-5
CDR3 protein: CASSSTYEQYF
CDR3 DNA: TGTGCCAGCAGTTCGACCTACGAGCAGTACTTC

J gene: TRBJ2-5
D gene: TRBD2
clone size: .
V gene: TRBV18
CDR3 protein: CASSRGLAEETQYF
CDR3 DNA: TGTGCCAGCTCACGCGGACTAGCGGAAGAGACCCAGTACTTC

J gene: TRBJ2-1
D gene: .
clone size: .
V gene: TRBV6-1
CDR3 protein: CASSDSMGDYNEQFF
CDR3 DNA: TGTGCCAGCAGTGACTCCATGGGGGACTACAATGAGCAGTTCTTC

J gene: TRBJ1-2
D gene: TRBD1
clone size: .
V gene: TRBV2
CDR3 protein: CASSEQGAFKDYGYTF
CDR3 DNA: TGTGCCAGCAGTGAACAGGGGGCTTTTAAGGACTATGGCTACACCTTC

J gene: TRBJ2-4
D gene: .
clone size: .
V gene: TRBV28
CDR3 protein: CASQGMRVVAKNIQYF
CDR3 DNA: TGTGCCAGTCAAGGCATGAGGGTTGTAGCCAAAAACATTCAGTACTTC

J gene: TRBJ2-1
D gene: TRBD2
clone size: .
V gene: TRBV2
CDR3 protein: CASSGLAGAWKFF
CDR3 DNA: TGTGCCAGCAGCGGACTAGCGGGAGCGTGGAAGTTCTTC

J gene: TRBJ1-4
D gene: .
clone size: .
V gene: TRBV7-9
CDR3 protein: CASSFGRVGNEKLFF
CDR3 DNA: TGTGCCAGCAGCTTTGGCAGGGTGGGGAATGAAAAACTGTTTTTT

J gene: TRBJ2-7
D gene: .
clone size: .
V gene: TRBV21-1
CDR3 protein: CASSSAPGQGVYEQYF
CDR3 DNA: TGTGCCAGCAGCTCAGCACCGGGACAGGGGGTATACGAGCAGTACTTC